This TCR beta chain is drawn from a study of control samples from healthy donors and cancer patients. The CDR3 is made up of 13 amino acids. V was cut by 4 bases and J by 3 bases, with 6 bases left in between. In germline, CDR1 is SGHTA, CDR2 FQGTGA. The table came from immunoSEQ multiplex PCR; TCRdb's copy has only in-frame clones and leaves some out. The sample includes approximately 120,000 clones, about 89% of them seen just once. The sequenced sample was blood. The chain uses TRBV7-3 and TRBJ2-2; the D is unclear. The receptor was derived from a woman aged 45 to 65 in good health. DNA for the CDR3: TGTGCCAGCAGCTCAGAATACACCGGGGAGCTGTTTTTT. Encoded protein: CASSSEYTGELFF. Full variable domain (remainder filled in from reference TRBV7-3 and TRBJ2-2): GAGVSQTPSNKVTEKGKYVELRCDPISGHTALYWYRQSLGQGPEFLIYFQGTGAADDSGLPNDRFFAVRPEGSVSTLKIQRTERGDSAVYLCASSSEYTGELFFGEGSRLTVL.